These 17 T cell receptor beta chains came from one sample sequenced in a study of immune evolution from preneoplasia to lung adenocarcinoma. Sequencing was performed with immunoSEQ multiplex PCR; in TCRdb, only in-frame clones are kept and a portion is missing. The table has 6,000 to 7,500 clones, 73% seen once; the top ten hold around 10%. Sample: FFPE lung adenocarcinoma in situ tissue. Source of these receptors: a donor of 70 years or more with lung adenocarcinoma.

The chain has TRBV5-6 and TRBJ1-2; D is uncertain. Germline V gene sequence: CDR1 SGHDT, CDR2 YYEEEE. The CDR3 spans 15 residues. V lost 0 bases and J lost 0, with 9 bases in between. CDR3 amino acids: CASSLVGPTNYGYTF. The CDR3 bases are TGTGCCAGCAGCTTGGTTGGACCAACTAACTATGGCTACACCTTC.

This chain connects TRBV5-6 to TRBJ1-4, with unresolved D. CDR1 and CDR2 from the germline V gene are SGHDT and YYEEEE. V lost 1 base to trimming and J lost 6 bases, with 13 bases between them. The CDR3 contains 15 residues. CDR3 in amino acids: CASSLMGANHEKLFF. The CDR3 DNA reads as TGTGCCAGCAGCTTGATGGGAGCCAACCATGAAAAACTGTTTTTT.

This clone was observed a few times. The chain recombines TRBV6-5 with TRBJ1-5; D gene ambiguous. Germline values: CDR1 MNHEY, CDR2 SVGAGI. The ends were cut back, 4 bases at V and 0 bases at J, with 10 bases in the middle. The CDR3 runs 15 residues. The CDR3 region is CASSLQPYSNQPQHF. The CDR3 region has the DNA TGTGCCAGCAGTTTACAGCCCTATAGCAATCAGCCCCAGCATTTT.

The V call is TRBV29-1, the J call TRBJ1-1; D is undetermined. With 0 bases removed from V and 10 bases from J, the gap between germline ends came to 12 bases. The CDR3 is 12 amino acids. The germline CDR1 and CDR2 sequences are SQVTM and ANQGSEA. CDR3 nucleotides: TGCAGCGTTGAAGATCCGGGTATCGGAGCTTTCTTT. Amino acid sequence: CSVEDPGIGAFF.

The V and J genes are TRBV9 and TRBJ2-7; tentative D call: TRBD1 (6 bases). CDR1 and CDR2 (germline): SGDLS, YYNGEE. V was clipped by 4 bases and J by 2 bases, with 13 bases between them. The CDR3 runs 14 residues. The CDR3 loop is CASSTGTNPYEQYF. The CDR3 nucleotides are TGTGCCAGCAGCACCGGGACAAACCCCTACGAGCAGTACTTC.

The gene calls are TRBV5-1 and TRBJ1-1, with D tentatively TRBD1 (6 bases). In germline, CDR1 is SGHRS, CDR2 YFSETQ. V dropped 1 base and J dropped 6 bases, with 16 bases sitting between them. This CDR3 comprises 15 residues. The chain's CDR3 is CASSLYRAGGAEAFF. CDR3 sequence (DNA): TGCGCCAGCAGCTTGTACAGGGCGGGAGGGGCTGAAGCTTTCTTT.

This chain connects TRBV7-8 to TRBJ1-2; D is unresolved. The CDR3 is 15 amino acids. Germline CDR1 and CDR2: SGHVS and FQNEAQ. Trimming shortened V by 2 bases and J by 0 bases, and 10 bases separated the two germline ends. In DNA, the CDR3 is TGTGCCAGCAGCTTACGGTCAACAGCTAACTATGGCTACACCTTC. Amino acid sequence: CASSLRSTANYGYTF.

The gene calls are TRBV11-3 and TRBJ1-1, with no clear D. V lost 5 bases, J lost 4 bases, and 17 bases lay in between. The CDR3 consists of 15 residues. Per the germline V gene, CDR1 is SGHNT and CDR2 is YENEEA. The CDR3 spells CASSPTRATGTEAFF. As DNA, the CDR3 is TGTGCCAGCAGCCCCACCCGGGCCACGGGCACTGAAGCTTTCTTT. The full variable domain, its missing parts supplied by reference TRBV11-3 and TRBJ1-1, is EAGVVQSPRYKIIEKKQPVAFWCNPISGHNTLYWYLQNLGQGPELLIRYENEEAVDDSQLPKDRFSAERLKGVDSTLKIQPAELGDSAVYLCASSPTRATGTEAFFGQGTRLTVV.

The chain has TRBV11-2 and TRBJ2-7; D call uncertain. This CDR3 contains 15 residues. V was cut by 1 base and J by 1 base, with 11 bases left in between. Germline V gives CDR1 SGHAT, CDR2 FQNNGV. CDR3 bases: TGTGCCAGCAGCTTAGGCCCCCCGCCATCCTACGAGCAGTACTTC. Its translation is CASSLGPPPSYEQYF.

This chain joins TRBV6-5 and TRBJ1-6; tentatively, D is TRBD1 (5 bases). V was cut by 4 bases and J by 4 bases, with 11 bases left in between. The CDR3 sequence is 15 residues long. Germline CDR1 MNHEY, CDR2 SVGAGI. The CDR3 reads CASSLEGRYNSPLHF. CDR3 bases: TGTGCCAGCAGTTTAGAGGGACGGTATAATTCACCCCTCCACTTT.

This clone was seen a handful of times. V is TRBV19 and J is TRBJ2-3, with 11 nucleotides matching TRBD2. The CDR3 has 15 amino acids. Germline V lookup: CDR1 LNHDA, CDR2 SQIVND (reference sequence). After removal of 7 bases from V and 2 bases from J, the junction contained 5 bases not matched to a gene. CDR3 residues: CASTLTSGNTDTQYF. CDR3 sequence (DNA): TGTGCCAGTACCCTGACTAGCGGGAACACAGATACGCAGTATTTT.

J is TRBJ1-5 and V is TRBV28, with D hard to call. V was trimmed by 6 bases and J by 3 bases, leaving 3 bases between them. The CDR3 length is 11 residues. Germline V lookup: CDR1 MDHEN, CDR2 SYDVKM. As DNA, the CDR3 is TGTGCCAGCAGGGACAATCAGCCCCAGCATTTT. It is translated as CASRDNQPQHF.

The V call is TRBV12-5, the J call TRBJ2-3; D perhaps matches TRBD1 (7 bases). This CDR3 comprises 15 residues. V lost 1 base and J lost 3, with 11 bases in between. Germline-derived CDR1 and CDR2 are LGHNT and FRNRAP. The CDR3 is CASGLGAGGTDTQYF. The CDR3 DNA follows: TGTGCTAGTGGTTTGGGAGCAGGGGGGACAGATACGCAGTATTTT.

The chain links TRBV30 to TRBJ2-7; D possibly corresponds to TRBD2 (5 bases). V was clipped by 5 bases and J by 0 bases, with 11 bases between them. The CDR3 contains 13 residues. Germline V lookup: CDR1 GTSNPN, CDR2 SVGIG (reference sequence). CDR3 bases: TGTGCCTGGTCCCGAGCGGTCTCCTACGAGCAGTACTTC. As protein: CAWSRAVSYEQYF.

The rearrangement uses TRBV5-1 and TRBJ1-1; D is unclear. Per the germline V gene, CDR1 is SGHRS and CDR2 is YFSETQ. V was trimmed by 4 bases and J by 2 bases, leaving 15 bases between them. This CDR3 is built from 15 residues. The CDR3 DNA reads as TGCGCCAGCAGCCCTCTTATGGCCGCTAACACTGAAGCTTTCTTT. Its translation: CASSPLMAANTEAFF.

The chain combines TRBV30 with TRBJ2-5; TRBD2 agrees at 12 bases. The end of the DNA is better explained by TRBJ2-7, so the J call may be wrong. There are 13 residues in the CDR3. CDR1 is GTSNPN, CDR2 SVGIG, per germline (reference sequence). In nucleotides, the CDR3 is TGTGCCTGGAGTGTACTAGCGGGGGGCGAGCAGTACTTC. The encoded protein is CAWSVLAGGEQYF.

The chain joins TRBV11-2 to TRBJ2-3; no definite D call. V lost 2 bases and J lost 1, with 13 bases in between. This CDR3 is built from 16 residues. The germline V gene has CDR1 SGHAT and CDR2 FQNNGV. CDR3 amino acids: CASSLYQPPRTDTQYF. As DNA, the CDR3 is TGTGCCAGCAGCTTATACCAGCCTCCGCGCACAGATACGCAGTATTTT.